The T cell receptor beta chain under discussion was sequenced for a study of human T cells and chemical hapten exposure. General study results and limits: There was alopecia in the donors, so their immune response may differ from that of healthy people. TCRs at a frequency above 1 in 1000 stayed unchanged with DPC sensitization.

Treatment reported: therapeutic diphenylcyclopropenone sensitization with weekly scalp DPC. A note on this clonotype: The antigen remains undetermined.

Individual cDNA molecules in this library carried unique molecular identifiers. Using its own MiXCR run on the reads, TCRdb lists one record per CDR3 protein. This table holds some 3,300 distinct CDR3 sequences, roughly 48% found once. The clonotype originates from an adult with alopecia areata. Some clones in this sample may be carry-over from other donors' samples. This table probably holds off-target reads from a library built for another chain. Sample: whole blood, taken before DPC sensitization or 2, 6, or about 24 weeks after (not recorded which).

DNA of the CDR3: TGTGCCAGCAGCGAGGGTCGGGCTGGCGCTTTCTTT. This codes for CASSEGRAGAFF. J is TRBJ1-1 and V is TRBV6-6; no clear D gene. Between the trimmed V and J ends, which lost 6 bases and 11 bases, there was a span of 16 bases. CDR1 is MNHNY and CDR2 is SVGAGI in the germline V gene (reference sequence). The length of the CDR3 is 12 residues.